This TCR beta chain was identified during a study of T cell repertoires in cytomegalovirus infection. For the study at large: HLA-C-restricted CMV epitopes, recently identified, and well-studied HLA-B-restricted ones were used by the study.

CDR1 SGHRS and CDR2 YFSETQ come from the germline V gene. Trimming shortened V by 6 bases and J by 4 bases, and 10 bases separated the two germline ends. CDR3 length: 13 residues. The sample holds a few counts of this clonotype. The antigen is unknown. TCRdb used MiXCR to reprocess the reads, holding one entry per CDR3 protein. The sample has approximately 1,000,000 distinct CDR3 sequences, 31% seen once. This clonotype originated in a human donor in good health (CMV status not recorded). Some clones in this sample may be carry-over from other donors' samples. V usage is TRBV5-1 and J usage is TRBJ1-4, with D possibly being TRBD1 (6 bases). Sequencing was performed on cultured CD8+ T cells from PBMCs, taken from culture after CMV antigen stimulation. This chain's CDR3 is CASTQGSNEKLFF. CDR3 in DNA: TGCGCCAGCACCCAGGGGAGTAATGAAAAACTGTTTTTT. The full variable domain, completed using reference TRBV5-1 and TRBJ1-4, is KAGVTQTPRYLIKTRGQQVTLSCSPISGHRSVSWYQQTPGQGLQFLFEYFSETQRNKGNFPGRFSGRQFSNSRSEMNVSTLELGDSALYLCASTQGSNEKLFFGSGTQLSVL.